These 23 T cell receptor beta chains were sequenced from one sample in a study of CD8+ T cells in alopecia areata. The authors extracted RNA and reverse transcribed it into cDNA as the sequencing template. Generated by immunoSEQ multiplex PCR, the TCRdb table keeps only in-frame clones and is missing some. The repertoire consists of tens of thousands of clones, with around 62% occurring once and the leading ten covering over 15%. The sequenced material came from NKG2D-high CD8+ T cells sorted from blood. The receptors derive from a human donor with alopecia areata.

With regard to this clone: At one of its ends the junction is not consistent with the germline gene, which may arise from a read error. The chain combines TRBV29-1 with TRBJ2-5, with D uncertain. Germline-derived CDR1 and CDR2 are SQVTM and ANQGSEA. The CDR3 extends over 11 amino acids. Here the CDR3 DNA reads TGCAGCGTTGAAGATCAAGGGACCCAGTACTTC. This translates into CSVEDQGTQYF. Supplemented by reference TRBV29-1 and TRBJ2-5, the full variable domain reads SAVISQKPSRDICQRGTSLTIQCQVDSQVTMMFWYRQQPGQSLTLIATANQGSEATYESGFVIDKFPISRPNLTFSTLTVSNMSPEDSSIYLCSVEDQGTQYFGPGTRLLVL.

The J gene is TRBJ2-3, the V gene TRBV13, with TRBD2 matching over 11 bases. This CDR3 has 17 amino acids. CDR1 and CDR2 (germline): PRHDT, FYEKMQ (reference sequence). Trimming took 5 bases from V and 2 from J; bases not matched to a gene: 9. CDR3 region: CASSSLLAGADTDTQYF. For the CDR3, the DNA is TGTGCCAGCAGCAGCCTACTAGCGGGGGCGGACACAGATACGCAGTATTTT.

This clone was found once. The chain links TRBV4-2 to TRBJ2-3; D may correspond to TRBD1 or TRBD2 (5 bases each). Germline CDR1 reads LGHNA; CDR2 reads YNFKEQ. The CDR3 extends over 18 amino acids. V lost 3 bases, J lost 2 bases, and 21 bases lay in between. CDR3 nucleotides: TGTGCCAGCAGCCAGGGTACCGGGGCCATAGAGTACACAGATACGCAGTATTTT. The encoded protein is CASSQGTGAIEYTDTQYF.

Only a few counts were recorded for this clone. V gene TRBV7-6 combines with J gene TRBJ2-2, with 8 bases aligning to TRBD2. The CDR3 is 15 residues long. V dropped 3 bases and J dropped 5; count of bases not matched to a gene: 5. CDR1 SGHVS and CDR2 FNYEAQ come from the germline V gene. This CDR3 reads CASSLSSGVTGELFF. CDR3 bases: TGTGCCAGCAGCTTGAGTAGCGGGGTTACCGGGGAGCTGTTTTTT.

This clone appeared once. The gene calls are TRBV6-5 and TRBJ1-1; D not resolved. The CDR3 length is 12 residues. Germline assignment: CDR1 MNHEY and CDR2 SVGAGI. V was cut by 8 bases and J by 6 bases, with 13 bases left in between. The CDR3 sequence is CASLTRNAEAFF. In DNA form, the CDR3 reads TGTGCCAGCTTGACCCGCAACGCTGAAGCTTTCTTT.

This clone was observed a few times. This chain links TRBV7-9 with TRBJ2-7; 9 bases are a match to TRBD2. The CDR3 consists of 15 residues. With 6 bases clipped from V and 0 bases from J, the junction kept 6 bases outside the gene matches. The germline V gene encodes CDR1 SEHNR and CDR2 FQNEAQ (reference sequence). In nucleotides, the CDR3 is TGTGCCAGCAGTCCACTAGCGGGTCTCTCCTACGAGCAGTACTTC. It translates to CASSPLAGLSYEQYF.

V usage is TRBV5-4 and J usage is TRBJ2-7, with D maybe TRBD2 (5 bases). Trimming pared 0 bases from V and 5 bases from J, leaving 6 bases between. Germline V gives CDR1 SGHNT, CDR2 YYREEE (reference sequence). The CDR3 has 12 amino acids. CDR3 region: CASSLDGNEQYF. CDR3 coding DNA: TGTGCCAGCAGCTTGGACGGGAACGAGCAGTACTTC.

The genes are TRBV2 and TRBJ2-7; TRBD1 aligns across 9 bases. The CDR3 is 13 residues long. CDR1 and CDR2 from the germline V gene are SNHLY and FYNNEI. Trimming cost V 6 bases and J 6 bases; bases outside gene matches: 6. Here the CDR3 reads CASSPGQGSEQYF. In DNA, the CDR3 is TGTGCCAGCAGCCCGGGACAGGGTAGCGAGCAGTACTTC.

The CDR3 nucleotides read TGCAGCGTTGAAGGAAAGACAGGGGAGAGTTCGTTCAGCACAGATACGCAGTATTTT. The encoded protein is CSVEGKTGESSFSTDTQYF. This chain connects TRBV29-1 to TRBJ2-3, with TRBD1 matching over 8 bases. The junction had 15 bases not matched to a gene; V was cut back by 1 base and J by 0 bases. CDR3 length equals 19 residues. Looked up from germline, CDR1 is SQVTM and CDR2 is ANQGSEA.

The V gene is TRBV5-1, the J gene TRBJ2-5; 7 bases line up with TRBD1. Per the germline V gene, CDR1 is SGHRS and CDR2 is YFSETQ. V trimming: 4 bases; J trimming: 5 bases; junction bases outside the gene matches: 5. The CDR3 totals 13 residues. The CDR3 here is CASSPGGRETQYF. The CDR3 DNA reads TGCGCCAGCAGCCCAGGGGGTCGGGAGACCCAGTACTTC.

The rearrangement links TRBV29-1 to TRBJ2-2, with a possible D match to TRBD1 (5 bases). The CDR3 is 14 amino acids. The V and J ends lost 4 bases and 6 bases respectively, with 15 bases between them. CDR1 SQVTM and CDR2 ANQGSEA come from the germline V gene. The CDR3 region has the DNA TGCAGCGTTGTCGGGCAGGGTGTGGCCGGGGAGCTGTTTTTT. Amino acid sequence: CSVVGQGVAGELFF.

This clone was picked up a small number of times. One base separates it from a far larger clone, so it is likely a read error. CDR3 sequence: CASSQLTWTGKGYTF. The CDR3 region has the DNA TGTGCCAGCAGCCAGTTGACCTGGACAGGGAAAGGCTACACCTTC. This chain joins TRBV5-4 and TRBJ1-2; TRBD1 matches 8 bases. J lost 8 bases, V lost 4 bases, and 13 bases had no gene match. This CDR3 is built from 15 residues. Looked up from germline, CDR1 is SGHNT and CDR2 is YYREEE (reference sequence).

The chain combines TRBV4-1 with TRBJ2-7, with D hard to call. Germline loops: CDR1 MGHRA, CDR2 YSYEKL. This CDR3 has 14 residues. Trimming took 0 bases from V and 3 from J, leaving 9 bases between them. The CDR3 loop reads CASSQEIASYEQYF. In DNA form, the CDR3 reads TGCGCCAGCAGCCAAGAGATCGCAAGCTACGAGCAGTACTTC.

The chain combines TRBV4-2 with TRBJ2-1, with D uncertain. Trimming shortened V by 0 bases and J by 3 bases, and 9 bases separated the two germline ends. The CDR3 covers 15 residues. Germline V CDR1 and CDR2: LGHNA, YNFKEQ. CDR3 sequence (DNA): TGTGCCAGCAGCCAAGATCTGGCGGACTACAATGAGCAGTTCTTC. Translation: CASSQDLADYNEQFF.

This clone was observed a single time. The chain recombines TRBV11-2 with TRBJ2-5, with TRBD2 as a possible D gene (5 bases). The V gene's germline CDR1 is SGHAT and CDR2 FQNNGV. This CDR3 region has 14 residues. V was trimmed by 2 bases and J by 1 base, leaving 8 bases between them. The CDR3 here is CASSLTLAQETQYF. The CDR3 nucleotides are TGTGCCAGCAGCTTAACGCTAGCCCAAGAGACCCAGTACTTC.

The chain couples TRBV5-6 to TRBJ2-7; 7 bases map to TRBD1. This CDR3 has 13 residues. J was trimmed by 4 bases and V by 3 bases; bases with no gene match: 4. Germline CDR1 and CDR2: SGHDT and YYEEEE. The CDR3 is CASSWDSPYEQYF. Written as DNA, the CDR3 is TGTGCCAGCAGCTGGGACAGCCCTTACGAGCAGTACTTC.

This clone was observed a handful of times. The chain recombines TRBV7-2 with TRBJ2-3, with unresolved D. Trimming cost V 5 bases and J 4 bases, with 10 bases left between them. Germline V gene sequence: CDR1 SGHTA, CDR2 FQGNSA. The CDR3 is made up of 13 amino acids. The chain's CDR3 is CASSLWTADTQYF. In DNA form, the CDR3 reads TGTGCCAGCAGCCTTTGGACGGCAGATACGCAGTATTTT.

The chain joins TRBV29-1 to TRBJ1-1; D not certain. Trimming left V 7 bases short and J 4 bases short, with 10 bases between. The CDR3 has 11 amino acids. From germline, CDR1 is SQVTM and CDR2 ANQGSEA. CDR3 bases: TGCAGCGCCCTTGGTGGCACTGAAGCTTTCTTT. Its translation: CSALGGTEAFF.

The rearrangement uses TRBV6-5 and TRBJ2-1; D is uncertain. Trimming shortened V by 4 bases and J by 5 bases, and 12 bases separated the two germline ends. The germline CDR1 and CDR2 sequences are MNHEY and SVGAGI. CDR3 length: 14 residues. CDR3 residues: CASSWAERDNEQFF. The DNA of the CDR3 is TGTGCCAGCAGTTGGGCGGAAAGGGACAATGAGCAGTTCTTC.

The rearrangement uses TRBV9 and TRBJ2-3; 9 positions match TRBD2. Germline assignment: CDR1 SGDLS and CDR2 YYNGEE. The J segment lost 0 bases and the V segment lost 3 bases, leaving 2 bases of the junction unmatched. There are 15 residues in the CDR3. This CDR3 is CASSAGLASTDTQYF. DNA of the CDR3: TGTGCCAGCAGCGCGGGACTAGCAAGCACAGATACGCAGTATTTT. The full variable domain, in which reference TRBV9 and TRBJ2-3 provide the parts outside the CDR3, is DSGVTQTPKHLITATGQRVTLRCSPRSGDLSVYWYQQSLDQGLQFLIQYYNGEERAKGNILERFSAQQFPDLHSELNLSSLELGDSALYFCASSAGLASTDTQYFGPGTRLTVL.

This chain connects TRBV28 to TRBJ2-7; 10 nucleotides match TRBD1. CDR3 size: 15 residues. J was trimmed by 1 base and V by 6 bases; bases with no gene match: 6. The germline V gene has CDR1 MDHEN and CDR2 SYDVKM. CDR3 protein: CASSYLGQGSYEQYF. In DNA form, the CDR3 reads TGTGCCAGCAGCTACCTGGGACAGGGGTCCTACGAGCAGTACTTC.

This clone was counted a few times. This chain uses TRBV19 with TRBJ2-1; 15 nucleotides line up with TRBD2. V gave up 1 base and J gave up 15 bases; unmatched junction bases: 7. Per germline, CDR1 LNHDA and CDR2 SQIVND (reference sequence). The CDR3 runs 15 residues. The CDR3 sequence is CASSIADGLAGGPFF. CDR3 coding DNA: TGTGCCAGTAGTATAGCCGATGGACTAGCGGGGGGGCCGTTCTTC.

The chain couples TRBV4-3 to TRBJ1-2; possible D gene TRBD1, 5 bases. Germline V gene data show CDR1 as LGHNA and CDR2 as YSLEER. Trimming cost V 4 bases and J 5 bases, with 20 bases left between them. The CDR3 extends over 16 amino acids. As DNA, the CDR3 is TGCGCCAGCAGCCGCGTACAGGCCTCTCGGGATTATGGCTACACCTTC. Translating gives CASSRVQASRDYGYTF.